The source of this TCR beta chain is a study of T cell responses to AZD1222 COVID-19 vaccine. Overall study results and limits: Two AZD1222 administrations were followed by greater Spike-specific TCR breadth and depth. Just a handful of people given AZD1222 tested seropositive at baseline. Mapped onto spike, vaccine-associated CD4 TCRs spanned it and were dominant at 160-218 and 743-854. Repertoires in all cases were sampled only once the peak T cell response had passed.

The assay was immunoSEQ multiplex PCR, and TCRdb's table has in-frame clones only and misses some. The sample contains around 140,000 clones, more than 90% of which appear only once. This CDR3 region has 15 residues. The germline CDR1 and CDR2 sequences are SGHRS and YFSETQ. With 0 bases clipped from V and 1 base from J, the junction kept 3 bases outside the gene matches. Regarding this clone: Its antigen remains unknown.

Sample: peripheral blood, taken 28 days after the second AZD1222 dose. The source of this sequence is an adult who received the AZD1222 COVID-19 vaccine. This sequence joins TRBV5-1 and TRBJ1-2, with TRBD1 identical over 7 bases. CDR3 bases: TGCGCCAGCAGCTTGGGACAGGGCGATAACTATGGCTACACCTTC. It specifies CASSLGQGDNYGYTF.